This T cell receptor (beta chain) was obtained from a study of blood T cell repertoires in COVID-19. The CDR3 sequence is 14 residues long. Trimming stripped 0 bases from V and 4 bases from J, with 9 bases between. Germline CDR1 SGHRS, CDR2 YFSETQ. Using immunoSEQ multiplex PCR, the repertoire was profiled, and TCRdb retains in-frame clones only, with some absent. The sample has about 83,000 clones, around 87% seen once. This clone has a single count. Sequencing input: peripheral blood. This chain connects TRBV5-1 to TRBJ2-3, with D perhaps matching TRBD2 (5 bases). This TCR was sampled from a man at least 80 years old with active or convalescent COVID-19. CDR3 region: CASSLAGMADTQYF. The CDR3 DNA reads as TGCGCCAGCAGCTTGGCCGGGATGGCAGATACGCAGTATTTT.